These 21 T cell receptor beta chains share one sample of origin, sequenced in a study of T cells in localized non-small cell lung cancer. Generated by immunoSEQ multiplex PCR, the TCRdb table keeps only in-frame clones and is missing some. The table shows approximately 54,000 clones, with approximately 80% occurring only once. Sequences were derived from peripheral blood, sampled before any cancer treatment. The receptors shown here come from a female donor of 60 years or more with stage II squamous cell lung carcinoma.

This rearrangement joins TRBV7-3 to TRBJ1-2; D unresolved. Germline-derived CDR1 and CDR2 are SGHTA and FQGTGA. Between the trimmed V and J ends, which lost 0 bases and 8 bases, there was a span of 10 bases. The CDR3 is 13 residues long. CDR3 loop: CASSLTGDRGYTF. The CDR3 DNA reads as TGTGCCAGCAGCTTAACGGGAGACCGAGGCTACACCTTC. The complete variable domain, with remaining parts taken from reference TRBV7-3 and TRBJ1-2, reads GAGVSQTPSNKVTEKGKYVELRCDPISGHTALYWYRQSLGQGPEFLIYFQGTGAADDSGLPNDRFFAVRPEGSVSTLKIQRTERGDSAVYLCASSLTGDRGYTFGSGTRLTVV.

This clone has just a few counts. The chain joins TRBV14 to TRBJ1-1; TRBD1 matches 7 bases. The V and J ends lost 1 base and 0 bases, in that order; junction bases with no gene match: 11. This CDR3 region has 18 residues. Germline V lookup: CDR1 SGHDN, CDR2 FVKESK. DNA of the CDR3: TGTGCCAGCAGCCAAGGGTATTCGACAGGGCCCATGAACACTGAAGCTTTCTTT. It codes for CASSQGYSTGPMNTEAFF. Filled out from reference TRBV14 and TRBJ1-1, the complete variable domain reads EAGVTQFPSHSVIEKGQTVTLRCDPISGHDNLYWYRRVMGKEIKFLLHFVKESKQDESGMPNNRFLAERTGGTYSTLKVQPAELEDSGVYFCASSQGYSTGPMNTEAFFGQGTRLTVV.

This sequence joins TRBV18 and TRBJ1-5; D is unresolved. The germline CDR1 and CDR2 sequences are KGHSH and LQKENI. V was pared by 2 bases and J by 4 bases, with 9 bases between. The CDR3 is 14 amino acids. The CDR3 protein is CASSPIKENQPQHF. As DNA, the CDR3 is TGTGCCAGCTCACCAATCAAGGAAAATCAGCCCCAGCATTTT.

The chain couples TRBV2 to TRBJ2-1, with TRBD2 identical over 7 bases. CDR3 size: 15 residues. V lost 4 bases and J lost 5; bases outside the gene matches: 8. Germline CDR1 and CDR2: SNHLY and FYNNEI. The CDR3, as DNA: TGTGCCAGCAGTGCTTGGCGGGGGTATAACAATGAGCAGTTCTTC. Its protein product is CASSAWRGYNNEQFF.

The chain recombines TRBV19 with TRBJ1-2; 7 positions match TRBD1. The germline V gene encodes CDR1 LNHDA and CDR2 SQIVND (reference sequence). The V and J ends lost 4 bases and 6 bases, in that order; junction bases with no gene match: 2. The CDR3 loop spans 12 amino acids. CDR3 amino acids: CASSRDRDGYTF. The CDR3, as DNA: TGTGCCAGTAGTAGGGACAGAGATGGCTACACCTTC. Full variable domain (remainder filled in from reference TRBV19 and TRBJ1-2): DGGITQSPKYLFRKEGQNVTLSCEQNLNHDAMYWYRQDPGQGLRLIYYSQIVNDFQKGDIAEGYSVSREKKESFPLTVTSAQKNPTAFYLCASSRDRDGYTFGSGTRLTVV.

This clone was recorded only once. The chain links TRBV15 to TRBJ2-1; D possibly uses TRBD1 or TRBD2 (6 bases each). This CDR3 region has 15 residues. V was cut by 0 bases and J by 2 bases, with 8 bases left in between. Germline V gene lookup returns CDR1 LNHNV and CDR2 YYDKDF (reference sequence). CDR3 DNA sequence: TGTGCCACCAGCAGAGAAAGGGGGGCCTACAATGAGCAGTTCTTC. Translating it yields CATSRERGAYNEQFF.

This clone has a handful of counts. The J gene is TRBJ2-1, the V gene TRBV30, with 7 bases fitting TRBD2. Germline V lookup: CDR1 GTSNPN, CDR2 SVGIG (reference sequence). The junction had 6 bases not matched to a gene; V was cut back by 5 bases and J by 2 bases. This CDR3 region has 14 residues. This CDR3 reads CAWGEGRAYNEQFF. DNA of the CDR3: TGTGCCTGGGGGGAGGGCCGGGCCTACAATGAGCAGTTCTTC.

This clone has only one observation. V is TRBV2 and J is TRBJ1-5; the D gene is possibly TRBD1 (5 bases). The V gene's germline CDR1 is SNHLY and CDR2 FYNNEI. V dropped 2 bases and J dropped 3 bases, with 8 bases sitting between them. CDR3 size: 14 residues. CDR3 protein: CASSERRANQPQHF. The DNA for the CDR3 is TGTGCCAGCAGTGAACGCAGGGCCAATCAGCCCCAGCATTTT.

The J gene is TRBJ2-1, the V gene TRBV5-1; TRBD1 matches 9 bases. Germline assignment: CDR1 SGHRS and CDR2 YFSETQ. The CDR3 sequence is 14 residues long. With V trimmed by 2 bases and J by 6 bases, 3 bases remained unmatched. The CDR3 DNA is TGCGCCAGCAGCTTACCGGGACAGGGCAATGAGCAGTTCTTC. It encodes CASSLPGQGNEQFF.

J is TRBJ2-5 and V is TRBV5-1; D possibly corresponds to TRBD2 (5 bases). CDR1 and CDR2 from the germline V gene are SGHRS and YFSETQ. The CDR3 contains 14 residues. Trimming shortened V by 0 bases and J by 3 bases, and 9 bases separated the two germline ends. In DNA form, the CDR3 reads TGCGCCAGCAGCTTGGTGGGAGCAGAAGAGACCCAGTACTTC. Amino acids: CASSLVGAEETQYF.

V is TRBV7-8 and J is TRBJ1-3, with D uncertain. Trimming left V 2 bases short and J 0 bases short, with 11 bases between. This CDR3 has 16 residues. In germline, CDR1 is SGHVS, CDR2 FQNEAQ. The CDR3 DNA is TGTGCCAGCAGCTTATCCAGGACCAGCTCTGGAAACACCATATATTTT. The encoded protein is CASSLSRTSSGNTIYF.

V and J are TRBV10-1 and TRBJ1-1; weak D call: TRBD1 (6 bases). The germline V gene encodes CDR1 WNHNN and CDR2 SYGVQD (reference sequence). Deletions cut 5 bases from V and 4 bases from J, with 14 bases between. The CDR3 sequence is 14 residues long. The CDR3 reads CASSPKGGSTEAFF. The CDR3 bases are TGCGCCAGCAGTCCAAAGGGGGGGAGCACTGAAGCTTTCTTT.

The chain links TRBV6-1 to TRBJ1-5, with D perhaps matching TRBD1 (5 bases). The CDR3 runs 15 residues. V was cut by 6 bases and J by 0 bases, with 12 bases left in between. Germline V gene lookup returns CDR1 MNHNS and CDR2 SASEGT. Here the CDR3 DNA reads TGTGCCAGCAGCCCGGGACTTGTTAGCAATCAGCCCCAGCATTTT. It yields the protein CASSPGLVSNQPQHF.

The J gene is TRBJ2-3, the V gene TRBV7-2, with TRBD1 as a possible D gene (6 bases). Deletions cut 4 bases from V and 0 bases from J, with 14 bases between. The germline V gene has CDR1 SGHTA and CDR2 FQGNSA. This CDR3 is 16 amino acids long. The CDR3 loop reads CASSSGHQISTDTQYF. CDR3 nucleotide sequence: TGTGCCAGCAGCTCGGGACACCAGATTAGCACAGATACGCAGTATTTT.

V is TRBV27 and J is TRBJ1-2; D unresolved. V lost 5 bases and J lost 4, with 11 bases in between. CDR1 and CDR2 (germline): MNHEY, SMNVEV (reference sequence). The CDR3 runs to 13 residues. The CDR3 coding sequence is TGTGCCAGCAGTATGGGCAGACTCTATGGCTACACCTTC. It translates to CASSMGRLYGYTF.

The chain carries TRBV7-9 and TRBJ1-2, with a weak D call TRBD1 (6 bases). The CDR3 sequence is 13 residues long. V dropped 0 bases and J dropped 13 bases, with 15 bases sitting between them. Per germline, CDR1 SEHNR and CDR2 FQNEAQ (reference sequence). For the CDR3, the DNA is TGTGCCAGCAGCTTAGCGCGGGAGGGGGACTTCACCTTC. Protein product: CASSLAREGDFTF.

This chain uses TRBV18 with TRBJ1-1; D is uncertain. The CDR3 loop spans 11 amino acids. V lost 2 bases to trimming and J lost 7 bases, with 5 bases between them. The V gene's germline CDR1 is KGHSH and CDR2 LQKENI. CDR3 nucleotide sequence: TGTGCCAGCTCACCAGACGGTGAAGCTTTCTTT. It codes for CASSPDGEAFF.

The chain uses TRBV5-1 and TRBJ2-5, with a weak D call TRBD2 (6 bases). The germline V gene has CDR1 SGHRS and CDR2 YFSETQ. V was cut by 2 bases and J by 1 base, with 9 bases left in between. The CDR3 contains 14 residues. The CDR3: CASSLTSLQETQYF. Written as DNA, the CDR3 is TGCGCCAGCAGCTTAACTAGCCTCCAAGAGACCCAGTACTTC.

This chain uses TRBV6-6 with TRBJ2-1; D uncertain. Trimming shortened V by 6 bases and J by 0 bases, and 3 bases separated the two germline ends. This CDR3 contains 12 residues. Germline values: CDR1 MNHNY, CDR2 SVGAGI (reference sequence). The CDR3 loop is CASRASYNEQFF. CDR3 in DNA: TGTGCCAGCAGGGCCTCCTACAATGAGCAGTTCTTC.

The V gene is TRBV7-7, the J gene TRBJ2-5; D could derive from TRBD1 or TRBD2 (5 bases each). The V gene lost 2 bases and the J gene lost 1 base, with 14 bases spanning the gap. The germline V gene has CDR1 SSHAT and CDR2 FNYEAQ (reference sequence). The CDR3 length is 16 residues. CDR3 sequence reads: CASSLSGRAFQETQYF. CDR3 DNA sequence: TGTGCCAGCAGCTTAAGCGGCAGGGCCTTCCAAGAGACCCAGTACTTC.

The chain couples TRBV6-4 to TRBJ2-1; 8 bases line up with TRBD1. The CDR3 has 14 residues. Germline V gives CDR1 MRHNA, CDR2 SNTAGT. V dropped 6 bases and J dropped 2; count of bases not matched to a gene: 3. The CDR3 spells CASSPTGAYNEQFF. The DNA of the CDR3 is TGTGCCAGCAGCCCGACAGGGGCCTACAATGAGCAGTTCTTC.